A single sample is the source of the 26 T cell receptor beta chains below, sequenced in a study of spatial heterogeneity in lung cancer. Findings of the study overall: For expanded intratumoral alpha and beta TCRs, counts tracked tumor mutation counts.

One entry per CDR3 protein, called by TCRdb with MiXCR from the 5' RACE reads. The sample carries about 9,800 distinct CDR3 sequences, roughly 54% recorded once. No antigens are known for them. The time point here: sample taken at primary tumor resection. Sequencing was performed on lung tumor tissue, taken at surgery. Receptor source: a female donor with early-stage non-small cell lung cancer.

The chain couples TRBV5-4 to TRBJ2-1, with D perhaps TRBD1 or TRBD2 (5 bases each). The CDR3 sequence is 15 residues long. The ends were cut back, 0 bases at V and 3 bases at J, with 10 bases in the middle. Germline CDR1 SGHNT, CDR2 YYREEE (reference sequence). CDR3 protein: CASSLGRDRYNEQFF. The CDR3 DNA reads as TGTGCCAGCAGCTTGGGCAGGGACCGCTACAATGAGCAGTTCTTC.

The chain couples TRBV4-1 to TRBJ2-1; a weak D match, TRBD2 (5 bases). The germline V gene has CDR1 MGHRA and CDR2 YSYEKL. Trimming shortened V by 0 bases and J by 0 bases, and 12 bases separated the two germline ends. The CDR3 spans 17 residues. The CDR3 spells CASSQDRLASSYNEQFF. CDR3 nucleotides: TGCGCCAGCAGCCAAGATCGGCTAGCCTCCTCCTACAATGAGCAGTTCTTC.

The V call is TRBV12-3 or TRBV12-4, the J call TRBJ2-7, with D perhaps matching TRBD1 or TRBD2 (6 bases each). V was clipped by 6 bases and J by 12 bases, with 15 bases between them. There are 11 residues in the CDR3. The CDR3 reads CASSYRGVTYF. For the CDR3, the DNA is TGTGCCAGCAGCTATAGGGGGGTCACGTACTTC.

This clonotype was observed a handful of times. V usage is TRBV2 and J usage is TRBJ1-1; D perhaps matches TRBD1 (5 bases). This CDR3 has 16 amino acids. V gave up 0 bases and J gave up 2 bases, with 13 bases separating them. The V gene's germline CDR1 is SNHLY and CDR2 FYNNEI. In DNA, the CDR3 is TGTGCCAGCAGTGAAGCGCTAGGGGTTGGAAACACTGAAGCTTTCTTT. Translation: CASSEALGVGNTEAFF.

The chain employs TRBV20-1 and TRBJ2-4, with 11 bases aligning to TRBD2. V trimming: 1 base; J trimming: 4 bases; junction bases outside the gene matches: 6. Per the germline V gene, CDR1 is DFQATT and CDR2 is SNEGSKA (reference sequence). CDR3 size: 16 residues. The CDR3 DNA reads TGCAGTGCTAGAGTGGCTAGCGGGGGGACAAAAAACATTCAGTACTTC. As protein: CSARVASGGTKNIQYF.

The chain employs TRBV5-1 and TRBJ1-3, with D uncertain. Per the germline V gene, CDR1 is SGHRS and CDR2 is YFSETQ. Trimming took off 4 bases at V and 0 bases at J, with 14 bases between the two ends. CDR3 size: 16 residues. CDR3 coding DNA: TGCGCCAGCAGCCCTGCGGGCCCGGGCTCTGGAAACACCATATATTTT. Amino acid sequence: CASSPAGPGSGNTIYF.

This sequence joins TRBV7-2 and TRBJ1-6; D gene unclear. The CDR3 runs 14 residues. V was trimmed by 3 bases and J by 9 bases, leaving 12 bases between them. Germline lookup yields CDR1 SGHTA and CDR2 FQGNSA. The CDR3 sequence is CASSLVPEGSPLHF. The CDR3 DNA reads TGTGCCAGCAGCTTGGTCCCAGAAGGTTCACCCCTCCACTTT.

V gene TRBV12-3 or TRBV12-4 combines with J gene TRBJ1-5; a weak D match, TRBD1 (6 bases). CDR3 length: 13 residues. V was trimmed by 2 bases and J by 7 bases, leaving 9 bases between them. CDR3 nucleotide sequence: TGTGCCAGCAGTTTATACAGGGCCCAGCCCCAGCATTTT. Its protein is CASSLYRAQPQHF.

The V and J genes are TRBV4-2 and TRBJ2-1; D unresolved. Looked up from germline, CDR1 is LGHNA and CDR2 is YNFKEQ. V dropped 2 bases and J dropped 4 bases, with 6 bases sitting between them. This CDR3 spans 13 amino acids. CDR3 amino acids: CASSQRVYNEQFF. CDR3 bases: TGTGCCAGCAGCCAACGGGTTTACAATGAGCAGTTCTTC.

The table lists this clonotype with a few counts. The CDR3 DNA sequence: TGTGCCAGCAGTTTAAGGAGCGGGGGGGTGGATACGCAGTATTTT. Translating gives CASSLRSGGVDTQYF. J is TRBJ2-3 and V is TRBV28; 10 bases are a match to TRBD2. This CDR3 has 15 residues. V shed 2 bases, J shed 6 bases, and the junction held 5 bases outside the gene matches. In germline, CDR1 is MDHEN, CDR2 SYDVKM.

This clonotype was observed a few times. The rearrangement uses TRBV24-1 and TRBJ2-2; 7 bases match TRBD1. The germline V gene encodes CDR1 KGHDR and CDR2 SFDVKD. The CDR3 has 17 residues. The V gene end was trimmed by 4 bases and the J gene end by 1 base; junction bases not matched to a gene: 8. The CDR3 loop reads CATSDTNRGRNTGELFF. The CDR3 nucleotides read TGTGCCACCAGTGACACAAACAGGGGAAGGAACACCGGGGAGCTGTTTTTT.

The J gene is TRBJ1-2, the V gene TRBV20-1, with D possibly TRBD1 on 5 matching bases. V was shortened by 0 bases and J by 11 bases, with 10 bases between the two germline ends. The CDR3 loop spans 11 amino acids. CDR1 and CDR2 from the germline V gene are DFQATT and SNEGSKA (reference sequence). Written as DNA, the CDR3 is TGCAGTGCTAGAGATTTTGGGGGATACACCTTC. Amino acids: CSARDFGGYTF.

This clonotype was observed a single time. The rearrangement joins TRBV6-6 to TRBJ2-7; D unresolved. V lost 6 bases to trimming and J lost 6 bases, with 18 bases between them. The germline gives CDR1 MNHNY, CDR2 SVGAGI (reference sequence). The CDR3 totals 14 residues. CDR3 sequence (DNA): TGTGCCAGCAGCTCCCAAGGAATCCCCTCCGAGCAGTACTTC. Translating gives CASSSQGIPSEQYF.

This clonotype was seen a handful of times. The chain joins TRBV9 to TRBJ2-7, with TRBD1 as a possible D gene (6 bases). This CDR3 is built from 14 residues. Trimming stripped 4 bases from V and 3 bases from J, with 14 bases between. Germline V CDR1 and CDR2: SGDLS, YYNGEE. The CDR3 spells CASSPRDTYYEQYF. For the CDR3, the DNA is TGTGCCAGCAGCCCCCGGGACACCTACTACGAGCAGTACTTC.

CDR3 nucleotide sequence: TGCGCCAGCAGCCAACATAGGGCAGGGGGGATTCGGGATAACGGTCAGTACTTC. Its translation: CASSQHRAGGIRDNGQYF. The rearrangement uses TRBV4-1 and TRBJ2-4; D perhaps matches TRBD1 (7 bases). V was clipped by 2 bases and J by 12 bases, with 29 bases between them. Germline CDR1 is MGHRA and CDR2 is YSYEKL. The length of the CDR3 is 18 residues.

The J gene is TRBJ2-5, the V gene TRBV20-1; TRBD2 is a possible D gene (6 bases). This CDR3 comprises 12 residues. Germline assignment: CDR1 DFQATT and CDR2 SNEGSKA (reference sequence). V was pared by 5 bases and J by 2 bases, with 9 bases between. CDR3 in amino acids: CSAGGLQETQYF. The CDR3, as DNA: TGCAGTGCTGGGGGACTGCAAGAGACCCAGTACTTC.

This chain connects TRBV12-3 or TRBV12-4 to TRBJ2-7; TRBD1 matches 10 bases. The J segment lost 4 bases and the V segment lost 5 bases, leaving 8 bases of the junction unmatched. The CDR3 has 15 residues. CDR3 bases: TGTGCCAGCAGTGGTATGGGACAGGGGCATTACGAGCAGTACTTC. This encodes CASSGMGQGHYEQYF.

This chain connects TRBV7-9 to TRBJ1-5; a possible D gene is TRBD1 (6 bases). From germline, CDR1 is SEHNR and CDR2 FQNEAQ (reference sequence). The V gene lost 4 bases and the J gene lost 6 bases, with 13 bases spanning the gap. The CDR3 totals 14 residues. The CDR3 is CASSSSEGGQPQHF. CDR3 coding DNA: TGTGCCAGCAGCTCATCTGAAGGGGGTCAGCCCCAGCATTTT.

This clonotype was detected only a few times. The chain combines TRBV18 with TRBJ2-7; a weak D match, TRBD1 (5 bases). CDR1 KGHSH and CDR2 LQKENI come from the germline V gene. The V end lost 3 bases, the J end lost 0 bases, and 9 bases lay between the germline ends. There are 14 residues in the CDR3. The CDR3 nucleotides read TGTGCCAGCTCACCTGGGGCCAGCTCCTACGAGCAGTACTTC. Translated, it gives CASSPGASSYEQYF.

This sequence joins TRBV3-1 and TRBJ1-2, with D unclear. The CDR3 extends over 11 amino acids. The V and J ends lost 2 bases and 8 bases respectively, with 6 bases between them. The germline V gene has CDR1 LGHDT and CDR2 YNNKEL (reference sequence). CDR3 nucleotide sequence: TGTGCCAGCAGCCAAAGCGGGGGCTACACCTTC. Translating gives CASSQSGGYTF.

The genes are TRBV29-1 and TRBJ1-2, with no clear D. The CDR3 totals 12 residues. In germline, CDR1 is SQVTM, CDR2 ANQGSEA. Trimming shortened V by 3 bases and J by 0 bases, and 5 bases separated the two germline ends. CDR3 coding DNA: TGCAGCGTTGATACCCCTAACTATGGCTACACCTTC. It translates to CSVDTPNYGYTF.

This clonotype was seen more than once but under ten times. The chain couples TRBV20-1 to TRBJ2-7; D remains ambiguous. V lost 3 bases to trimming and J lost 6 bases, with 15 bases between them. The CDR3 has 13 residues. Germline CDR1 DFQATT, CDR2 SNEGSKA (reference sequence). The DNA for the CDR3 is TGCAGTGCTAGTGACGTCCGGGTTCGCGAGCAGTACTTC. It yields the protein CSASDVRVREQYF.

This chain uses TRBV20-1 with TRBJ1-1, with TRBD1 as a possible D gene (5 bases). Germline V lookup: CDR1 DFQATT, CDR2 SNEGSKA (reference sequence). V dropped 7 bases and J dropped 5 bases, with 11 bases sitting between them. CDR3 length equals 11 residues. CDR3 coding DNA: TGCAGTGGAGCAGGGATGACTGAAGCTTTCTTT. It encodes CSGAGMTEAFF.

The rearrangement joins TRBV4-1 to TRBJ1-1, with no clear D. CDR1 is MGHRA, CDR2 YSYEKL, per germline. The CDR3 contains 17 residues. The V end lost 2 bases, the J end lost 0 bases, and 16 bases lay between the germline ends. The CDR3 protein is CASSQIGSGLMNTEAFF. For the CDR3, the DNA is TGCGCCAGCAGCCAAATAGGGAGCGGGCTCATGAACACTGAAGCTTTCTTT.

This chain links TRBV4-2 with TRBJ2-7; D is unresolved. Trimming removed 1 base from V and 4 bases from J, with 5 bases in between. In germline, CDR1 is LGHNA, CDR2 YNFKEQ. This CDR3 contains 12 residues. CDR3 bases: TGTGCCAGCAGCCAAGGGCGGTACGAGCAGTACTTC. Translating it yields CASSQGRYEQYF.

This clonotype qualifies as medium-sized (0.01 to 0.1%). This rearrangement joins TRBV4-3 to TRBJ2-7, with D possibly being TRBD2 (6 bases). Germline V lookup: CDR1 LGHNA, CDR2 YSLEER. The ends were cut back, 0 bases at V and 3 bases at J, with 33 bases in the middle. There are 22 residues in the CDR3. CDR3 sequence reads: CASSQEIQYEIGGPTRYYEQYF. The CDR3 coding sequence is TGCGCCAGCAGCCAAGAAATCCAGTACGAGATAGGAGGGCCCACTCGTTACTACGAGCAGTACTTC.